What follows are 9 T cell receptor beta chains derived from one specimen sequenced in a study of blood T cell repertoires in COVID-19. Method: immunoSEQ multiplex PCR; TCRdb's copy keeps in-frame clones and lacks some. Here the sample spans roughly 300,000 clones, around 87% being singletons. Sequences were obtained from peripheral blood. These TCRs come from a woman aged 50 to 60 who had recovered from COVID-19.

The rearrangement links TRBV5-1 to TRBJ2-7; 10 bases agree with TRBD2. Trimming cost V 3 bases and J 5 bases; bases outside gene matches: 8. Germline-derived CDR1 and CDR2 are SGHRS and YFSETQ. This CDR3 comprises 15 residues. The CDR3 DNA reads TGCGCCAGCAGCTCTTTAGCGGGAGGAGATGACGAGCAGTACTTC. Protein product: CASSSLAGGDDEQYF.

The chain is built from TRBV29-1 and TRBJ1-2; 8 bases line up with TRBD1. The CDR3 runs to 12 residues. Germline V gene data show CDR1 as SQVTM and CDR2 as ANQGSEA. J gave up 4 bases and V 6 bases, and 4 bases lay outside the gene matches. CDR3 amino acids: CSVWTGFYGYTF. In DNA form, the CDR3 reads TGCAGCGTCTGGACAGGGTTCTATGGCTACACCTTC.

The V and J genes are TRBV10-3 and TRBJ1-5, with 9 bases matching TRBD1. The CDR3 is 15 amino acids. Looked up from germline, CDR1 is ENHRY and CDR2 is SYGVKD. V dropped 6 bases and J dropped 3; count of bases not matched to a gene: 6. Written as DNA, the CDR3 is TGTGCCATCAGGACACAGGGGGCGGACAATCAGCCCCAGCATTTT. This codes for CAIRTQGADNQPQHF.

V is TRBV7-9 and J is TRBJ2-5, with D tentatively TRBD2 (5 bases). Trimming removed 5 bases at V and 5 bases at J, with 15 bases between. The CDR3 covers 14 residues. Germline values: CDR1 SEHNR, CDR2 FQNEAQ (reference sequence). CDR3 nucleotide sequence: TGTGCCAGCAGCCGTCCGGGATCGGGGGAGACCCAGTACTTC. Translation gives CASSRPGSGETQYF.

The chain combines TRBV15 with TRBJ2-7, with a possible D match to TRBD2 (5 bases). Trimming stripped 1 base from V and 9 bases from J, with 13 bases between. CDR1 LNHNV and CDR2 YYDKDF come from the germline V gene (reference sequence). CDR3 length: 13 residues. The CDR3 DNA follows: TGTGCCACCAGCAGAGGTGAGGTAGAGGGGCAGTACTTC. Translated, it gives CATSRGEVEGQYF.

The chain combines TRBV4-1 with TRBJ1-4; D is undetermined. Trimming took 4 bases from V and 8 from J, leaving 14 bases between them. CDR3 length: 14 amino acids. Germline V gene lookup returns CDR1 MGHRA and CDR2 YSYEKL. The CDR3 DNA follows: TGCGCCAGCAGCCCAGCACGGGATGTCGAAAAACTGTTTTTT. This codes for CASSPARDVEKLFF.

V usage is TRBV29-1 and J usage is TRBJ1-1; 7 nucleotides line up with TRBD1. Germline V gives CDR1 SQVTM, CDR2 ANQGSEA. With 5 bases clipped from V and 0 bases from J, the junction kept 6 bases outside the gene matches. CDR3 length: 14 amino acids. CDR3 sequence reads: CSVLGTDMNTEAFF. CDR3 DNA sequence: TGCAGCGTTCTAGGGACAGACATGAACACTGAAGCTTTCTTT.

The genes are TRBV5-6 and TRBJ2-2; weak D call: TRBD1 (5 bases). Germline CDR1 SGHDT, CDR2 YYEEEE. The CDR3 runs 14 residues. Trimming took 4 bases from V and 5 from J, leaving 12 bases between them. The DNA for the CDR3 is TGTGCCAGCAGCCCTACCAGGGTTACCGGGGAGCTGTTTTTT. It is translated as CASSPTRVTGELFF.

The CDR3 bases are TGTGCCAGCAGAAAAGCCGGGACTATTTACAATGAGCAGTTCTTC. This codes for CASRKAGTIYNEQFF. The chain uses TRBV28 and TRBJ2-1, with 7 bases matching TRBD2. Germline V CDR1 and CDR2: MDHEN, SYDVKM. CDR3 size: 15 residues. V lost 6 bases, J lost 4 bases, and 9 bases stayed unmatched.